The entry below describes one TCR beta chain. Its antigen is not yet known. The sample holds no much larger clone one base away, and base qualities are not on file. The sample originates from a study of breast tumors, draining lymph nodes, adjacent tissues listed by TCRdb under 2016. Describing the broader study: The study compared TCR beta repertoires across tumor, adjacent nontumor tissue and axillary lymph nodes from breast cancer patients. In human breast cancer, the study set out to evaluate how tumor, surrounding tissue and draining lymph node repertoires relate to one another and whether T cells may move between these sites.

Lymph node samples came from the axillary draining lymph nodes of breast cancer patients. Sequencing took place on an Illumina HiSeq 2000. Multiplex PCR amplification was used to generate the TCR beta chain libraries. The amplified TCR beta chain products were analyzed by high-throughput sequencing. TCRdb trimmed the raw reads at Q25, called clones with MiXCR and kept productive beta chains. Identical CDR3 protein sequences are pooled into one entry, listed with their most common genes and DNA. The sample table lists approximately 250,000 distinct CDR3 sequences, under 40% of them with a count of one. The ten biggest clones cover over 3.5% of the sample. Including cysteine and phenylalanine, the CDR3 has 12 amino acids. Left in the record is the CDR3 DNA by itself, 36 bases read in frame from the first base. V is clipped by 7 bases and J by 7 bases, and the sequence between their germline boundaries is 11 bases long. Per the germline V gene, MDHEN is the CDR1 and SYDVKM is the CDR2.

What the work shows at the level of the full study, not this receptor alone: T-cell repertoire diversity in tumors was found to be lower than in lymph nodes but higher than in nontumor tissue, and preferential V and J gene usage was observed. The conclusion that tumor T cells originate in lymph nodes was presented as consistent with a hypothesis rather than as directly demonstrated. The data were considered consistent with most tumor T cells being derived from the lymph node and subsequently expanding within tumor tissue. In luminal-like breast cancer, tumor and nontumor tissue repertoires resembled each other significantly more than in basal-like breast cancer.

This TCR was sampled from a female donor with breast cancer. Some clones in this sample may be carry-over from other donors' samples. The sequencing sample was made of axillary lymph node tissue. The receptor chain draws on TRBV28 and TRBJ1-5; D gene: possibly TRBD1, on 6 matching bases. The CDR3 protein is CASTRGMQPQHF. At the DNA level, the sequence is TGTGCCAGCACCAGGGGAATGCAGCCCCAGCATTTT.